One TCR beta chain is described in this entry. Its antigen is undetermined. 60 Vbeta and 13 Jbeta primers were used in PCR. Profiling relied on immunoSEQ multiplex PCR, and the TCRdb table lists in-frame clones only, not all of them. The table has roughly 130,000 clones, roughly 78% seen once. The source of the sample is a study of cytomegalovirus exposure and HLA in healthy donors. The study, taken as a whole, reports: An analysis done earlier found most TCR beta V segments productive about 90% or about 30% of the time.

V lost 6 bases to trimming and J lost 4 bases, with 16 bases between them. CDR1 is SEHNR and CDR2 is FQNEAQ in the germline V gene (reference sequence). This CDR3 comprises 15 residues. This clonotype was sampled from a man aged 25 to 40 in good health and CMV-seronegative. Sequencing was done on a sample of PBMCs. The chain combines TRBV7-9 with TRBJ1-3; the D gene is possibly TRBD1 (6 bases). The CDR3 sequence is CASRERTDEGNTIYF. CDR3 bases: TGTGCCAGCAGAGAAAGGACAGACGAAGGAAACACCATATATTTT. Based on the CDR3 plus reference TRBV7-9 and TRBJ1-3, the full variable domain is DTGVSQNPRHKITKRGQNVTFRCDPISEHNRLYWYRQTLGQGPEFLTYFQNEAQLEKSRLLSDRFSAERPKGSFSTLEIQRTEQGDSAMYLCASRERTDEGNTIYFGEGSWLTVV.